The next 30 T cell receptor beta chains were all read from a single sample in a study of response to subunit inactivated influenza vaccine. TCRdb reanalysed the RT-PCR reads using MiXCR and keeps one entry per CDR3 protein. The table records 170,000 or so distinct CDR3 sequences, about 10% of them present only once. The sequenced sample was CD8+ T cells sorted from PBMCs, obtained roughly 24 months after vaccination. These receptor sequences come from a man aged 50 to 69 who received an inactivated influenza vaccine.

This clonotype was picked up a small number of times. The J gene is TRBJ2-7, the V gene TRBV7-9; D unresolved. CDR1 SEHNR and CDR2 FQNEAQ come from the germline V gene (reference sequence). V lost 5 bases, J lost 2 bases, and 16 bases lay in between. The CDR3 is made up of 15 amino acids. CDR3 DNA sequence: TGTGCCAGCAGCGCGGACGGAGCTAGGGCCTACGAGCAGTACTTC. Amino acids: CASSADGARAYEQYF.

V is TRBV20-1 and J is TRBJ2-7; D gene ambiguous. V was clipped by 0 bases and J by 1 base, with 7 bases between them. The CDR3 runs 13 residues. CDR1 and CDR2 (germline): DFQATT, SNEGSKA (reference sequence). CDR3 in DNA: TGCAGTGCTAGAGATGCGGATTCCTACGAGCAGTACTTC. It specifies CSARDADSYEQYF.

This rearrangement joins TRBV5-1 to TRBJ2-2; 10 nucleotides agree with TRBD1. The CDR3 is 15 residues long. Losses at the gene ends were 4 bases for V and 4 bases for J; bases not matched to a gene: 4. The germline V gene encodes CDR1 SGHRS and CDR2 YFSETQ. CDR3 nucleotide sequence: TGCGCCAGCAGCCCCCGGGACAGGGGCACCGGGGAGCTGTTTTTT. Translation gives CASSPRDRGTGELFF.

This chain uses TRBV9 with TRBJ2-5; D is unclear. CDR3 length: 14 amino acids. The V gene lost 0 bases and the J gene lost 5 bases, with 11 bases spanning the gap. CDR1 is SGDLS, CDR2 YYNGEE, per germline. The chain's CDR3 is CASSVVPGLETQYF. The CDR3, as DNA: TGTGCCAGCAGCGTAGTTCCGGGTCTGGAGACCCAGTACTTC.

Only a few counts were recorded for this clonotype. The chain employs TRBV27 and TRBJ2-7, with 11 bases matching TRBD2. Per the germline V gene, CDR1 is MNHEY and CDR2 is SMNVEV (reference sequence). The CDR3 length is 16 residues. Trimming removed 8 bases from V and 0 bases from J; junction bases left unmatched: 9. For the CDR3, the DNA is TGTGCCAGCTCCCTCGGGACTAGCGGTTACTCCTACGAGCAGTACTTC. Its protein product is CASSLGTSGYSYEQYF.

The sample holds one count of this clonotype. The chain links TRBV11-1 to TRBJ2-4; D gene uncertain. Germline CDR1 is SGHAT and CDR2 is FQDESV (reference sequence). This CDR3 contains 17 residues. V was trimmed by 5 bases and J by 0 bases, leaving 17 bases between them. CDR3 in DNA: TGTGCCAGCAGCCCCCTGCGAGACTTACTAGCCAAAAACATTCAGTACTTC. Translating it yields CASSPLRDLLAKNIQYF.

The V call is TRBV20-1, the J call TRBJ2-5; D possibly corresponds to TRBD2 (5 bases). The CDR3 length is 16 residues. V was clipped by 5 bases and J by 4 bases, with 23 bases between them. Germline CDR1 is DFQATT and CDR2 is SNEGSKA (reference sequence). This chain's CDR3 is CSAPEPGPKDLETQYF. The CDR3 coding sequence is TGCAGTGCTCCAGAGCCCGGACCAAAGGACTTAGAGACCCAGTACTTC.

CDR3 residues: CASSSSGTGGTTNEKLFF. CDR3 DNA: TGTGCCAGCAGCTCCTCCGGGACAGGGGGGACGACTAATGAAAAACTGTTTTTT. This rearrangement joins TRBV11-2 to TRBJ1-4; 11 nucleotides match TRBD1. The CDR3 has 18 residues. Germline V gene lookup returns CDR1 SGHAT and CDR2 FQNNGV. V gave up 4 bases and J gave up 2 bases; unmatched junction bases: 9.

This clonotype was counted ten times or more. This sequence joins TRBV6-6 and TRBJ1-3; TRBD1 might be the D (5 bases). Germline CDR1 MNHNY, CDR2 SVGAGI (reference sequence). This CDR3 comprises 12 residues. V lost 6 bases to trimming and J lost 8 bases, with 11 bases between them. DNA of the CDR3: TGTGCCAGCAGGAGCGGGGGTGACACCATATATTTT. This sequence encodes CASRSGGDTIYF.

At least ten counts were recorded for this clonotype. The chain has TRBV28 and TRBJ2-3; D tentatively reads TRBD1 or TRBD2 (5 bases each). The CDR3 has 17 residues. With 5 bases removed from V and 0 bases from J, the gap between germline ends came to 18 bases. The germline gives CDR1 MDHEN, CDR2 SYDVKM. The DNA for the CDR3 is TGTGCCAGCAGTCCGGGACGCGAAAAAGGGAGCACAGATACGCAGTATTTT. Amino acids: CASSPGREKGSTDTQYF.

This clonotype was found a few times. The chain combines TRBV28 with TRBJ2-4, with D perhaps matching TRBD1 or TRBD2 (5 bases each). Germline assignment: CDR1 MDHEN and CDR2 SYDVKM. The V end lost 5 bases, the J end lost 0 bases, and 17 bases lay between the germline ends. The CDR3 runs to 17 residues. CDR3 residues: CASSPGTQEIAKNIQYF. CDR3 DNA sequence: TGTGCCAGCAGTCCAGGGACGCAGGAAATAGCCAAAAACATTCAGTACTTC.

This clonotype has more than one count but fewer than ten. This chain links TRBV5-1 with TRBJ2-1, with 8 nucleotides matching TRBD2. The germline V gene has CDR1 SGHRS and CDR2 YFSETQ. This CDR3 comprises 17 residues. Unmatched junction bases numbered 12, after V lost 3 bases and J lost 4 bases. This chain's CDR3 is CASSYKLIGTRYNEQFF. The CDR3 nucleotides read TGCGCCAGCAGCTATAAATTAATCGGGACTAGATACAATGAGCAGTTCTTC. The variable domain in full, with the rest retrieved from reference TRBV5-1 and TRBJ2-1, is KAGVTQTPRYLIKTRGQQVTLSCSPISGHRSVSWYQQTPGQGLQFLFEYFSETQRNKGNFPGRFSGRQFSNSRSEMNVSTLELGDSALYLCASSYKLIGTRYNEQFFGPGTRLTVL.

In this sample, this clonotype turned up many times. A junction boundary mismatches the germline segment, possibly from a read error. The V and J genes are TRBV4-3 and TRBJ2-1; no clear D gene. The germline V gene encodes CDR1 LGHNA and CDR2 YSLEER. The CDR3 consists of 12 residues. The CDR3 here is CASSQSYNEQFF. The CDR3 DNA reads as TGCGCCAGCAGCCAATCCTATAATGAGCAGTTCTTC.

This sequence joins TRBV11-2 and TRBJ1-1, with D possibly being TRBD1 (5 bases). V dropped 6 bases and J dropped 7 bases, with 15 bases sitting between them. CDR3 length equals 13 residues. CDR1 and CDR2 (germline): SGHAT, FQNNGV. CDR3 region: CASSLAWGGEAFF. The CDR3 DNA reads TGTGCCAGCAGTCTAGCCTGGGGGGGTGAAGCTTTCTTT.

The chain combines TRBV6-1 with TRBJ1-5, with TRBD1 matching 7 bases. There are 20 residues in the CDR3. CDR1 and CDR2 (germline): MNHNS, SASEGT. V lost 1 base, J lost 3 bases, and 18 bases stayed unmatched. CDR3 region: CASSEEHRDSLPLINQPQHF. CDR3 DNA: TGTGCCAGCAGTGAAGAACACCGGGACAGCCTACCCCTTATCAATCAGCCCCAGCATTTT.

This clonotype showed up just a few times. The chain joins TRBV12-3 or TRBV12-4 to TRBJ2-1, with D perhaps matching TRBD1 or TRBD2 (5 bases each). V was clipped by 8 bases and J by 10 bases, with 12 bases between them. This CDR3 contains 11 residues. The CDR3 here is CASSPGAEQFF. CDR3 DNA sequence: TGTGCCAGCTCCCCCGGGGCGGAGCAGTTCTTC.

This clonotype appeared a single time. This sequence joins TRBV23-1 and TRBJ2-7; D is undetermined. TRBV23-1 counts as an open reading frame of uncertain function. The CDR3 is 14 residues long. Deletions cut 0 bases from V and 1 base from J, with 7 bases between. Written as DNA, the CDR3 is TGCGCCAGCAGTCAATCGCCAGGTTCCTACGAGCAGTACTTC. This codes for CASSQSPGSYEQYF.

This clonotype was seen at least ten times. The CDR3 region has the DNA TGTGCCAGCAGCTTACTTGGACGAGATACGCAGTATTTT. This sequence encodes CASSLLGRDTQYF. This chain links TRBV7-2 with TRBJ2-3; D is uncertain. This CDR3 is built from 13 residues. V was trimmed by 2 bases and J by 5 bases, leaving 8 bases between them. Looked up from germline, CDR1 is SGHTA and CDR2 is FQGNSA.

The CDR3 DNA follows: TGTGCCAGCAGCTTAGTTTATGGCTACACCTTC. It translates to CASSLVYGYTF. The chain is built from TRBV7-9 and TRBJ1-2; D ambiguous. V gave up 1 base and J gave up 5 bases, with 2 bases separating them. The CDR3 covers 11 residues. CDR1 is SEHNR and CDR2 is FQNEAQ in the germline V gene (reference sequence).

The V call is TRBV4-3, the J call TRBJ2-5; D gene unclear. With 0 bases removed from V and 1 base from J, the gap between germline ends came to 15 bases. Germline loops: CDR1 LGHNA, CDR2 YSLEER. The CDR3 has 17 amino acids. The CDR3 DNA follows: TGCGCCAGCAGCCAAGACGGTGGTGGTAGGGCCCAAGAGACCCAGTACTTC. Encoded protein: CASSQDGGGRAQETQYF.

The chain couples TRBV11-1 to TRBJ2-1, with 14 bases aligning to TRBD2. Looked up from germline, CDR1 is SGHAT and CDR2 is FQDESV (reference sequence). This CDR3 has 19 residues. The junction had 7 bases not matched to a gene; V was cut back by 1 base and J by 2 bases. The CDR3: CASSLGGLAGGPTYNEQFF. In nucleotides, the CDR3 is TGTGCCAGCAGCTTAGGTGGACTAGCGGGAGGACCAACCTACAATGAGCAGTTCTTC.

This clonotype was seen ten or more times. The chain joins TRBV28 to TRBJ1-1; D call uncertain. CDR1 is MDHEN and CDR2 is SYDVKM in the germline V gene. The CDR3 is 15 amino acids. V was shortened by 2 bases and J by 1 base, with 11 bases between the two germline ends. The CDR3 DNA follows: TGTGCCAGCAGTTTACCTTCGGAACCGAACACTGAAGCTTTCTTT. The encoded protein is CASSLPSEPNTEAFF. Looking up the rest from reference TRBV28 and TRBJ1-1 gives the full variable domain: DVKVTQSSRYLVKRTGEKVFLECVQDMDHENMFWYRQDPGLGLRLIYFSYDVKMKEKGDIPEGYSVSREKKERFSLILESASTNQTSMYLCASSLPSEPNTEAFFGQGTRLTVV.

This clonotype was recorded many times. The chain recombines TRBV9 with TRBJ2-1; D call uncertain. This CDR3 contains 13 residues. V was cut by 0 bases and J by 4 bases, with 5 bases left in between. Germline-derived CDR1 and CDR2 are SGDLS and YYNGEE. CDR3 sequence (DNA): TGTGCCAGCAGCGTAGAGTGGTACAATGAGCAGTTCTTC. Translation gives CASSVEWYNEQFF.

This clonotype has only a few counts. The genes are TRBV12-3 or TRBV12-4 and TRBJ2-2, with 7 bases matching TRBD1. The trim removed 4 bases at V and 7 bases at J, leaving 9 bases unmatched. This CDR3 is 15 amino acids long. The CDR3 sequence is CASSSSKGGFGELFF. The CDR3 DNA sequence: TGTGCCAGCAGTTCTAGCAAAGGGGGCTTCGGGGAGCTGTTTTTT.

V usage is TRBV9 and J usage is TRBJ2-1; D is undetermined. Trimming removed 0 bases at V and 8 bases at J, with 12 bases between. Germline V gene sequence: CDR1 SGDLS, CDR2 YYNGEE. CDR3 length: 14 amino acids. The DNA of the CDR3 is TGTGCCAGCAGCGTAGGACGTCCCTTCGATGAGCAGTTCTTC. Translated, it gives CASSVGRPFDEQFF.

For this clonotype: This may come from a read error, since a much larger clone is one base off. The CDR3 end shows no conserved phenylalanine or tryptophan, and so a read error is likely. The chain links TRBV11-1 to TRBJ2-5; D gene uncertain. The CDR3 has 10 amino acids. Between the trimmed V and J ends, which lost 6 bases and 4 bases, there was a span of 3 bases. CDR1 and CDR2 from the germline V gene are SGHAT and FQDESV (reference sequence). In DNA form, the CDR3 reads TGTGCCAGCAGAGGAGAGACCCAGTACTCC. Translated: CASRGETQYS.

This clonotype came up a few times. The gene calls are TRBV15 and TRBJ1-1; the D is unclear. This CDR3 comprises 12 residues. Trimming pared 3 bases from V and 1 base from J, leaving 3 bases between. The germline CDR1 and CDR2 sequences are LNHNV and YYDKDF (reference sequence). The CDR3 spells CATSSGNTEAFF. For the CDR3, the DNA is TGTGCCACCAGCAGCGGGAACACTGAAGCTTTCTTT. Combining the CDR3 with reference TRBV15 and TRBJ1-1 gives the whole variable domain DAMVIQNPRYQVTQFGKPVTLSCSQTLNHNVMYWYQQKSSQAPKLLFHYYDKDFNNEADTPDNFQSRRPNTSFCFLDIRSPGLGDTAMYLCATSSGNTEAFFGQGTRLTVV.

This clonotype occurred a few times. The chain has TRBV25-1 and TRBJ1-1; D is possibly TRBD1 (5 bases). V lost 6 bases to trimming and J lost 3 bases, with 11 bases between them. Looked up from germline, CDR1 is MGHDK and CDR2 is SYGVNS. CDR3 size: 13 residues. The CDR3 region is CASSGGRYTEAFF. CDR3 in DNA: TGTGCCAGCAGCGGGGGACGGTACACTGAAGCTTTCTTT.

V gene TRBV7-3 combines with J gene TRBJ2-5, with D perhaps matching TRBD2 (6 bases). Trimming removed 4 bases at V and 2 bases at J, with 14 bases between. Germline CDR1 SGHTA, CDR2 FQGTGA. The CDR3 consists of 15 residues. The CDR3 is CASSWGSRDQETQYF. CDR3 nucleotides: TGTGCCAGCAGCTGGGGGTCGCGGGATCAAGAGACCCAGTACTTC.

Details on this clonotype: This may stem from a read error, because a much larger clone lies one nucleotide away. This rearrangement joins TRBV19 to TRBJ2-7, with a tentative D call TRBD1 (5 bases). Trimming stripped 6 bases from V and 4 bases from J, with 16 bases between. This CDR3 contains 14 residues. CDR1 is LNHDA and CDR2 is SQIVND in the germline V gene (reference sequence). Here the CDR3 DNA reads TGTGCCAGTAGCCCTCACAGGACCGATTACGAGCAGTACTTC. It yields the protein CASSPHRTDYEQYF.